These T cell receptor beta chains were read from a single sample in a study of T-cell reconstitution after alpha-beta-depleted transplantation in children. A single record per CDR3 protein comes from TCRdb applying MiXCR to the PCR reads. The data show about 830,000 distinct CDR3 sequences, roughly 15% seen once. The sample consisted of PBMCs, mostly from graft donor cells, taken 360 days after TCRalphabeta/CD19-depleted stem cell transplant. Receptors were obtained from a male patient aged 10 to 17 who had a stem cell transplant for acute lymphoblastic leukemia, so the T cells may come from the graft donor. Each CDR3 is given with its conserved first and last residue. A D gene is named only where the DNA matches it firmly. Clone size is not always given. Where it is, it says once, few, many or a class for expanded clones.

d_call j_call v_call clone_size cdr3_nt cdr3_aa
TRBD1 TRBJ2-4 TRBV19 - TGTGCCGTCCGGGACAGGGGTACAAACATTCAGTACTTC CAVRDRGTNIQYF
TRBD2 TRBJ2-1 TRBV4-1 - TGCGCCAGCAGCCACCGTACCCCCCTTCGGGCTAGCGGGGAAAGCTCCTACAATGAGCAGTTCTTC CASSHRTPLRASGESSYNEQFF
- TRBJ2-7 TRBV20-1 few TGCAGTGCTAGACCACTCAGGGGGGCGTCATACGAGCAGTACTTC CSARPLRGASYEQYF
- TRBJ1-6 TRBV5-6 - TGTGCCAGCAGCTCTCAGGACACCTATAATTCACCCCTCCACTTT CASSSQDTYNSPLHF
TRBD2 TRBJ2-5 TRBV5-1 few TGCGCCAGCAGCTTGGCCGGGGGCCTAGCGGGACAAGAGACCCAGTACTTC CASSLAGGLAGQETQYF
TRBD2 TRBJ2-5 TRBV27 - TGTGCCAGCAGTTTTAGGGCCAAATTAGCGGGAGGGCTAGACACCCAGTACTTC CASSFRAKLAGGLDTQYF
- TRBJ2-1 TRBV20-1 few TGCAGTGCTAGAGACCTGGTACTCGAGCAGTTCTTC CSARDLVLEQFF
TRBD1 TRBJ1-4 TRBV24-1 few TGTGCCACCAGTGATTCCGGGACAGGGTATGAAAAACTGTTTTTT CATSDSGTGYEKLFF
- TRBJ2-1 TRBV20-1 few TGCAGTGCTAGCGTGCTAGACTTTACCTACAATGAGCAGTTCTTC CSASVLDFTYNEQFF
- TRBJ1-2 TRBV18 few TGTGCCAGCTCAATTGAGCCGGGCCTTCCCTATGGCTACACCTTC CASSIEPGLPYGYTF
- TRBJ2-7 TRBV7-8 - TGTGCCAGCAGCTTACCCTCGCTTAATGGACCTCCCCTACCGGGCTACGAGCAGTACTTC CASSLPSLNGPPLPGYEQYF
TRBD2 TRBJ2-7 TRBV20-1 - TGCAGTGCTAGAGGGTGGGCTAGCGGACTATACGAGCAGTACTTC CSARGWASGLYEQYF
- TRBJ2-1 TRBV7-9 - TGTGCCAGCAGCTTAGCCCCAGACCAAAATGAGCAGTTCTTC CASSLAPDQNEQFF
TRBD2 TRBJ2-1 TRBV7-9 few TGTGCCAGCAGCTTCCAGGCGGGAGATGAGCAGTTCTTC CASSFQAGDEQFF
- TRBJ1-2 TRBV6-6 - TGTGCCAGCACCGACACTAACTATGGCTACACCTTC CASTDTNYGYTF
- TRBJ1-1 TRBV10-1 few TGCGCCAGCAGTGGACCAACGAACACTGAAGCTTTCTTT CASSGPTNTEAFF
TRBD1 TRBJ1-5 TRBV12-3/TRBV12-4 - TGTGCCAGCACCATCACAGGGACAGTTCAGCCCCAGCATTTT CASTITGTVQPQHF
- TRBJ2-7 TRBV28 - TGTGCCAGCAGTTTAAGGTTGGGAGTGGGAACCTACGAGCAGTACTTC CASSLRLGVGTYEQYF
- TRBJ1-5 TRBV20-1 - TGCAGTGCTAGAGGGGGCGGAGATCAGCCCCAGCATTTT CSARGGGDQPQHF
- TRBJ2-7 TRBV4-1 few TGCGCCAGCAGCCACCACAGGGTGAGGGGGATCTACGAGCAGTACTTC CASSHHRVRGIYEQYF
- TRBJ1-3 TRBV18 - TGTGCCAGCTCACCACTGGAGACAGTAAGAAACACCATATATTTT CASSPLETVRNTIYF
TRBD2 TRBJ2-1 TRBV27 - TGTGCCAGCAGTTTCGGACTAGCCCTGAAACAGTTCTTC CASSFGLALKQFF
- TRBJ2-4 TRBV21-1 - TGTGCCATCCAGGACAGGGGTAGAAAGGACATTCAGTACTTC CAIQDRGRKDIQYF